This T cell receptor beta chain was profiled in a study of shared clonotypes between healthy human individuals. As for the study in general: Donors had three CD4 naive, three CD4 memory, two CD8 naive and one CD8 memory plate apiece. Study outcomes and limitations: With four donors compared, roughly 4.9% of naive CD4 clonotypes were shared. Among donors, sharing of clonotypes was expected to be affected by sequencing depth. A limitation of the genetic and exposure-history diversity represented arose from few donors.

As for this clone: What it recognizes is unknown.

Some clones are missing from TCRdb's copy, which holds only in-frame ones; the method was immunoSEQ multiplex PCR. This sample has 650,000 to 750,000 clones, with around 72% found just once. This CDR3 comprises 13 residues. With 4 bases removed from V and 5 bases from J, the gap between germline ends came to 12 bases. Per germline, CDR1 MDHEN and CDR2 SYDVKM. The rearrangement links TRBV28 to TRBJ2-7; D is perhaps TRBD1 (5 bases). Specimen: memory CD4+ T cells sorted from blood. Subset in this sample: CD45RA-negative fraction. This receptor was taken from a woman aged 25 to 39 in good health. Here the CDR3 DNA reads TGTGCCAGCAGTTCGCAGGGTTTAGACGAGCAGTACTTC. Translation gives CASSSQGLDEQYF.